The 31 T cell receptor beta chains below were found in one sample sequenced in a study of blood T cell repertoires in COVID-19. Clones were read by immunoSEQ multiplex PCR, and TCRdb kept only the in-frame ones, dropping some. Of some 240,000 clones in the sample, 87% are singletons; the top ten hold approximately 7.5%. The sequenced sample was peripheral blood. The receptor source for this set is a man between 60 and 75 years old who had recovered from COVID-19.

The chain is built from TRBV4-1 and TRBJ1-1; D remains ambiguous. The germline V gene encodes CDR1 MGHRA and CDR2 YSYEKL. V lost 1 base, J lost 4 bases, and 7 bases lay in between. This CDR3 is built from 13 residues. CDR3 sequence (DNA): TGCGCCAGCAGCCAAGTGCGCGTCACTGAAGCTTTCTTT. This codes for CASSQVRVTEAFF.

The V and J genes are TRBV28 and TRBJ1-6; TRBD1 aligns across 9 bases. Looked up from germline, CDR1 is MDHEN and CDR2 is SYDVKM. The CDR3 length is 15 residues. V was clipped by 2 bases and J by 10 bases; unmatched bases: 6. CDR3 sequence reads: CASSLGDRVRSPLHF. The CDR3 DNA reads as TGTGCCAGCAGTTTAGGGGACAGGGTTAGGTCACCCCTCCACTTT.

The J gene is TRBJ2-1, the V gene TRBV7-6; tentatively, D is TRBD2 (6 bases). CDR1 and CDR2 from the germline V gene are SGHVS and FNYEAQ. V dropped 5 bases and J dropped 5 bases, with 7 bases sitting between them. The CDR3 sequence is 12 residues long. In DNA form, the CDR3 reads TGTGCCAGCAGCGGAGGGGACAATGAGCAGTTCTTC. This codes for CASSGGDNEQFF.

The chain recombines TRBV15 with TRBJ1-5; D call uncertain. The germline V gene has CDR1 LNHNV and CDR2 YYDKDF (reference sequence). V lost 0 bases to trimming and J lost 6 bases, with 6 bases between them. The CDR3 runs 13 residues. CDR3 protein: CATSREVSQPQHF. DNA for the CDR3: TGTGCCACCAGCAGAGAGGTGAGTCAGCCCCAGCATTTT.

V and J are TRBV5-4 and TRBJ2-1, with 13 bases that match TRBD2. After removal of 3 bases from V and 4 bases from J, the junction contained 4 bases not matched to a gene. Germline CDR1 is SGHNT and CDR2 is YYREEE (reference sequence). This CDR3 contains 16 residues. As DNA, the CDR3 is TGTGCCAGCAGCTCCGGGACTAGCGGGGATTACAATGAGCAGTTCTTC. Protein: CASSSGTSGDYNEQFF. The full variable domain, with the rest looked up from reference TRBV5-4 and TRBJ2-1, is ETGVTQSPTHLIKTRGQQVTLRCSSQSGHNTVSWYQQALGQGPQFIFQYYREEENGRGNFPPRFSGLQFPNYSSELNVNALELDDSALYLCASSSGTSGDYNEQFFGPGTRLTVL.

CDR3 nucleotide sequence: TGTGCCAGCAGTTTCAAGGGGGTCGAGCAGTACTTC. The encoded protein is CASSFKGVEQYF. The chain is built from TRBV12-3 or TRBV12-4 and TRBJ2-7, with D possibly TRBD1 on 6 matching bases. This CDR3 contains 12 residues. Between the trimmed V and J ends, which lost 3 bases and 6 bases, there was a span of 9 bases.

This clone was seen a few times. The chain recombines TRBV28 with TRBJ1-3, with 10 bases fitting TRBD1. The CDR3 is 14 amino acids. Germline V lookup: CDR1 MDHEN, CDR2 SYDVKM. V dropped 8 bases and J dropped 9; count of bases not matched to a gene: 10. This chain's CDR3 is CASSGQGGRGTIYF. The CDR3, as DNA: TGTGCCAGCTCCGGACAGGGGGGACGAGGCACCATATATTTT.

The V call is TRBV24-1, the J call TRBJ2-2; 9 positions match TRBD1. Germline lookup yields CDR1 KGHDR and CDR2 SFDVKD. The V segment lost 5 bases and the J segment 7 bases; nucleotides outside the gene matches: 7. This CDR3 spans 15 amino acids. The CDR3 coding sequence is TGTGCCACCAGTGGGACCGGGACAGGGAACGGGGAGCTGTTTTTT. Translation gives CATSGTGTGNGELFF.

This clone was seen only once. V is TRBV4-2 and J is TRBJ2-3; TRBD2 matches 9 bases. This CDR3 region has 16 residues. CDR1 and CDR2 from the germline V gene are LGHNA and YNFKEQ. With 0 bases clipped from V and 4 bases from J, the junction kept 5 bases outside the gene matches. CDR3 amino acids: CASSQDGGLASDTQYF. The CDR3 bases are TGTGCCAGCAGCCAAGATGGGGGACTAGCATCAGATACGCAGTATTTT.

As for this clone: The same CDR3 can be traced to other DNA sequences in this sample. The chain uses TRBV6-5 and TRBJ1-2, with D perhaps TRBD1 (6 bases). This CDR3 contains 13 residues. V was pared by 6 bases and J by 2 bases, with 10 bases between. Germline CDR1 MNHEY, CDR2 SVGAGI. CDR3 in amino acids: CASSRTGNYGYTF. CDR3 in DNA: TGTGCCAGCAGCCGAACAGGGAACTATGGCTACACCTTC.

A single count supports this clone. This sequence joins TRBV6-5 and TRBJ1-3; 7 bases are shared with TRBD1. CDR1 and CDR2 (germline): MNHEY, SVGAGI. The V segment lost 9 bases and the J segment 4 bases; nucleotides outside the gene matches: 6. The length of the CDR3 is 13 residues. The CDR3 DNA reads as TGTGCCAGTAACAGGGGAGGAGGAAACACCATATATTTT. This translates into CASNRGGGNTIYF.

The genes are TRBV7-9 and TRBJ1-2; 7 bases are shared with TRBD1. V lost 5 bases, J lost 5 bases, and 5 bases stayed unmatched. The CDR3 spans 13 residues. In germline, CDR1 is SEHNR, CDR2 FQNEAQ (reference sequence). The CDR3 region is CASSQQGWYGYTF. The CDR3 DNA sequence: TGTGCCAGCAGCCAACAGGGGTGGTATGGCTACACCTTC.

For this clone: Other DNA sequences in this specimen translate into the identical CDR3. This chain joins TRBV28 and TRBJ1-2; no definite D call. CDR3 size: 13 residues. Trimming left V 2 bases short and J 1 base short, with 5 bases between. Germline CDR1 reads MDHEN; CDR2 reads SYDVKM. The CDR3 protein is CASSLRDNYGYTF. CDR3 nucleotides: TGTGCCAGCAGTTTAAGAGATAACTATGGCTACACCTTC.

The CDR3 bases are TGTGCCACCCAGTTTTACCGCTCTGGAAACACCATATATTTT. It encodes CATQFYRSGNTIYF. The chain has TRBV2 and TRBJ1-3; no firm D call. This CDR3 is 14 amino acids long. Trimming left V 10 bases short and J 0 bases short, with 13 bases between. Germline V lookup: CDR1 SNHLY, CDR2 FYNNEI.

This clone appeared once. The rearrangement uses TRBV5-1 and TRBJ2-2; D remains unclear. This CDR3 comprises 13 residues. The germline V and J ends were trimmed by 0 bases and 4 bases, with 4 bases remaining between them. Germline-derived CDR1 and CDR2 are SGHRS and YFSETQ. CDR3: CASSLGLTGELFF. DNA for the CDR3: TGCGCCAGCAGCTTGGGTCTCACCGGGGAGCTGTTTTTT.

CDR3 sequence: CASSPNRGLSGGYTF. Written as DNA, the CDR3 is TGTGCCAGCAGCCCAAACAGGGGGCTGTCGGGCGGCTACACCTTC. The rearrangement joins TRBV11-2 to TRBJ1-2, with 9 bases matching TRBD1. V lost 5 bases to trimming and J lost 8 bases; unmatched junction nucleotides: 12. Germline loops: CDR1 SGHAT, CDR2 FQNNGV. The CDR3 consists of 15 residues.

The chain employs TRBV5-6 and TRBJ2-1; D uncertain. This CDR3 is built from 13 residues. Trimming cost V 1 base and J 8 bases, with 10 bases left between them. The germline CDR1 and CDR2 sequences are SGHDT and YYEEEE. The CDR3 DNA reads as TGTGCCAGCAGCTTGTACTCTCTCGATGAGCAGTTCTTC. It specifies CASSLYSLDEQFF.

V gene TRBV2 combines with J gene TRBJ2-7, with a possible D match to TRBD1 (6 bases). Trimming took off 1 base at V and 4 bases at J, with 14 bases between the two ends. The CDR3 covers 15 residues. Germline loops: CDR1 SNHLY, CDR2 FYNNEI. The chain's CDR3 is CASSEGAPRGYEQYF. CDR3 nucleotide sequence: TGTGCCAGCAGTGAAGGAGCCCCCAGGGGATACGAGCAGTACTTC.

CDR3 in amino acids: CASSLPRSGQRNQPQHF. The CDR3 DNA reads TGTGCCAGCAGTCTACCACGATCGGGACAACGCAATCAGCCCCAGCATTTT. The chain employs TRBV28 and TRBJ1-5; D is possibly TRBD1 (6 bases). This CDR3 is built from 17 residues. The germline gives CDR1 MDHEN, CDR2 SYDVKM. Trimming cost V 5 bases and J 2 bases, with 19 bases left between them.

The CDR3 reads CASSLGLAGVYQETQYF. The CDR3 nucleotides are TGCGCCAGCAGCCTAGGACTAGCGGGGGTGTACCAAGAGACCCAGTACTTC. The rearrangement links TRBV5-1 to TRBJ2-5, with TRBD2 matching over 13 bases. V lost 4 bases, J lost 0 bases, and 6 bases stayed unmatched. The CDR3 is 17 amino acids. Germline CDR1 and CDR2: SGHRS and YFSETQ.

V and J are TRBV2 and TRBJ2-7; 8 bases are shared with TRBD1. Germline trimming cut 5 bases from V and 13 bases from J; bases unmatched to any gene: 10. CDR3 size: 12 residues. Germline lookup yields CDR1 SNHLY and CDR2 FYNNEI. This chain's CDR3 is CASSLDRAERYF. The CDR3 region has the DNA TGTGCCAGCAGTCTGGACAGGGCTGAGCGTTACTTC.

The rearrangement links TRBV7-8 to TRBJ1-4; D call uncertain. Trimming left V 5 bases short and J 8 bases short, with 12 bases between. The CDR3 is 13 amino acids. Germline V gene sequence: CDR1 SGHVS, CDR2 FQNEAQ. The CDR3 sequence: CASSGRGSEKLFF. CDR3 sequence (DNA): TGTGCCAGCAGCGGACGGGGATCCGAAAAACTGTTTTTT.

The chain employs TRBV27 and TRBJ1-6; the D gene is possibly TRBD1 (6 bases). The CDR3 runs 16 residues. Germline V lookup: CDR1 MNHEY, CDR2 SMNVEV (reference sequence). V was trimmed by 6 bases and J by 5 bases, leaving 17 bases between them. CDR3 sequence: CASSKTGASNNSPLHF. The CDR3 nucleotides are TGTGCCAGCAGCAAGACAGGAGCTTCAAATAATTCACCCCTCCACTTT.

Only one count was recorded for this clone. This chain uses TRBV18 with TRBJ2-2; 7 bases agree with TRBD2. CDR1 is KGHSH and CDR2 is LQKENI in the germline V gene. The CDR3 consists of 14 residues. The J segment lost 3 bases and the V segment lost 5 bases, leaving 3 bases of the junction unmatched. CDR3 coding DNA: TGTGCCAGCTCAGAGCGGGGTGACACCGGGGAGCTGTTTTTT. The encoded protein is CASSERGDTGELFF.

The rearrangement joins TRBV3-1 (or the pseudogene TRBV3-2) to TRBJ2-7; TRBD1 agrees at 8 bases. Germline V gene sequence: CDR1 LGHDT, CDR2 YNNKEL (reference sequence). J lost 7 bases, V lost 1 base, and 6 bases had no gene match. The CDR3 sequence is 14 residues long. In DNA form, the CDR3 reads TGTGCCAGCAGCCAAGGCCACAGGGGGGAAGAGCAGTACTTC. Its translation: CASSQGHRGEEQYF.

The chain joins TRBV5-1 to TRBJ1-5, with D unclear. V was cut by 0 bases and J by 6 bases, with 13 bases left in between. The CDR3 is 15 residues long. The V gene's germline CDR1 is SGHRS and CDR2 YFSETQ. The CDR3 DNA follows: TGCGCCAGCAGCTTGGCCGGGAACCCTACTCAGCCCCAGCATTTT. Translating gives CASSLAGNPTQPQHF.

The chain couples TRBV2 to TRBJ2-1, with a weak D call TRBD2 (6 bases). V lost 4 bases, J lost 5 bases, and 12 bases lay in between. Germline V gene lookup returns CDR1 SNHLY and CDR2 FYNNEI. The CDR3 has 14 amino acids. The CDR3 spells CASSGGVGDNEQFF. The CDR3 DNA sequence: TGTGCCAGCAGTGGCGGGGTAGGGGACAATGAGCAGTTCTTC.

This clone was observed a single time. The V gene is TRBV3-1 (or the pseudogene TRBV3-2), the J gene TRBJ1-2; no reliable D call. The ends were cut back, 1 base at V and 5 bases at J, with 8 bases in the middle. The CDR3 consists of 13 residues. CDR1 is LGHDT, CDR2 YNNKEL, per germline (reference sequence). The CDR3 DNA sequence: TGTGCCAGCAGCCAAGCCAGGATTTATGGCTACACCTTC. Its protein is CASSQARIYGYTF.

This clone was detected once. The gene calls are TRBV18 and TRBJ2-7, with TRBD1 matching 7 bases. The V segment lost 3 bases and the J segment 3 bases; nucleotides outside the gene matches: 8. CDR3 length: 15 residues. Germline assignment: CDR1 KGHSH and CDR2 LQKENI. Here the CDR3 reads CASSPTYDRDYEQYF. In DNA, the CDR3 is TGTGCCAGCTCACCGACTTACGACAGGGACTACGAGCAGTACTTC.

The gene calls are TRBV13 and TRBJ2-7, with D perhaps matching TRBD2 (6 bases). Germline V gives CDR1 PRHDT, CDR2 FYEKMQ (reference sequence). The CDR3 totals 13 residues. V lost 6 bases and J 3 bases, leaving 12 bases between the germline ends. CDR3 loop: CASSLQGLYEQYF. For the CDR3, the DNA is TGTGCCAGCAGTCTTCAGGGACTCTACGAGCAGTACTTC. The full variable domain, its missing parts supplied by reference TRBV13 and TRBJ2-7, is AAGVIQSPRHLIKEKRETATLKCYPIPRHDTVYWYQQGPGQDPQFLISFYEKMQSDKGSIPDRFSAQQFSDYHSELNMSSLELGDSALYFCASSLQGLYEQYFGPGTRLTVT.

The chain recombines TRBV2 with TRBJ2-5, with D hard to call. Germline CDR1 SNHLY, CDR2 FYNNEI. Trimming shortened V by 5 bases and J by 1 base, and 8 bases separated the two germline ends. This CDR3 has 13 residues. CDR3 region: CASSPGLQETQYF. As DNA, the CDR3 is TGTGCCAGCAGTCCTGGGCTCCAAGAGACCCAGTACTTC.